Listed below are T cell receptor beta chains from one sample, sequenced in a study of chemoradiotherapy in HPV16-positive cancers. The repertoire was sequenced with immunoSEQ multiplex PCR; TCRdb's copy has only in-frame clones and lacks some. The sample contains about 10,000 clones, about three quarters of which appear only once. Material: tumor tissue, obtained from a patient who underwent chemoradiotherapy. The receptors here all came from a human donor with HPV-associated anogenital cancer. Each CDR3 is given with its conserved first and last residue. Fields, in order: V gene, clone size, J gene, D gene, CDR3 DNA, CDR3 protein. D genes are given only for firm matches. Size is stated for part of the rows, as once, few or many counts, or as a class when the clone is expanded.

V gene: TRBV11-3
clone size: .
J gene: TRBJ2-2
D gene: .
CDR3 DNA: TGTGCCAGCAGCGAAGGTAGAGACAGCAGGAACACCGGGGAGCTGTTTTTT
CDR3 protein: CASSEGRDSRNTGELFF

V gene: TRBV7-9
clone size: once
J gene: TRBJ2-7
D gene: .
CDR3 DNA: TGTGCCAGCAGCGAACTGACAGGCTCCTACGAGCAGTACTTC
CDR3 protein: CASSELTGSYEQYF

V gene: TRBV6-6
clone size: .
J gene: TRBJ1-2
D gene: .
CDR3 DNA: TGTGCCAGCAGTTACGACCCCCAGAGGGCGAGGTATGGCTACACCTTC
CDR3 protein: CASSYDPQRARYGYTF

V gene: TRBV10-3
clone size: .
J gene: TRBJ1-3
D gene: .
CDR3 DNA: TGTGCCATCAGTACCGGGACTCAGGGCTCTGGAAACACCATATATTTT
CDR3 protein: CAISTGTQGSGNTIYF

V gene: TRBV19
clone size: .
J gene: TRBJ2-4
D gene: .
CDR3 DNA: TGTGCCAGTAGTATCCCCGAGGGTGTCAAAAACATTCAGTACTTC
CDR3 protein: CASSIPEGVKNIQYF

V gene: TRBV6-1
clone size: few
J gene: TRBJ1-5
D gene: .
CDR3 DNA: TGTGCCAGCAGTGAAGGGTCGGCTCAGCCCCAGCATTTT
CDR3 protein: CASSEGSAQPQHF

V gene: TRBV30
clone size: .
J gene: TRBJ1-2
D gene: .
CDR3 DNA: TGTGCCTGGAGCTCGGGCAGCGGTACTTACTATGGCTACACCTTC
CDR3 protein: CAWSSGSGTYYGYTF

V gene: TRBV27
clone size: .
J gene: TRBJ1-2
D gene: .
CDR3 DNA: TGTGCCAGCAGTTTTCAGGGCCCTAACTATGGCTACACCTTC
CDR3 protein: CASSFQGPNYGYTF

V gene: TRBV2
clone size: .
J gene: TRBJ1-6
D gene: .
CDR3 DNA: TGTGCCAGCAGGAAAGGGACCGCGTATAATTCACCCCTCCACTTT
CDR3 protein: CASRKGTAYNSPLHF

V gene: TRBV19
clone size: few
J gene: TRBJ1-2
D gene: TRBD1
CDR3 DNA: TGTGCCAGTACACCGGGACAGCACTATGGCTACACCTTC
CDR3 protein: CASTPGQHYGYTF

V gene: TRBV9
clone size: once
J gene: TRBJ2-1
D gene: .
CDR3 DNA: TGTGCCAGCAGCCCTTCCCCAGGGACTTTCTCCTACAATGAGCAGTTCTTC
CDR3 protein: CASSPSPGTFSYNEQFF

V gene: TRBV10-3
clone size: .
J gene: TRBJ1-5
D gene: .
CDR3 DNA: TGTGCCACCGGACCAGGGCAGGTTCAGCCCCAGCATTTT
CDR3 protein: CATGPGQVQPQHF

V gene: TRBV5-8
clone size: .
J gene: TRBJ1-2
D gene: .
CDR3 DNA: TGTGCCAGCAGCGCGACAAAGGGGGATTGGAACTATGGCTACACCTTC
CDR3 protein: CASSATKGDWNYGYTF

V gene: TRBV19
clone size: few
J gene: TRBJ1-6
D gene: TRBD1
CDR3 DNA: TGTGCCAGTCGTAATAACAGGGGCTATAATTCACCCCTCCACTTT
CDR3 protein: CASRNNRGYNSPLHF

V gene: TRBV20-1
clone size: few
J gene: TRBJ1-2
D gene: .
CDR3 DNA: TGCAGTGCTGCCCGGGAGGATGGCTACACCTTC
CDR3 protein: CSAAREDGYTF

V gene: TRBV18
clone size: .
J gene: TRBJ2-2
D gene: .
CDR3 DNA: TGTGCCAGCTCACCCACTGATGGGGTCGGGGAGCTGTTTTTT
CDR3 protein: CASSPTDGVGELFF

V gene: TRBV7-9
clone size: once
J gene: TRBJ1-4
D gene: .
CDR3 DNA: TGTGCCAGCGAGACGGGAGCAACTAATGAAAAACTGTTTTTT
CDR3 protein: CASETGATNEKLFF

V gene: TRBV6-1
clone size: once
J gene: TRBJ1-2
D gene: .
CDR3 DNA: TGTGCCAGCAGTGAAGCGGCTTCCGCCACTAACTATGGCTACACCTTC
CDR3 protein: CASSEAASATNYGYTF

V gene: TRBV5-1
clone size: .
J gene: TRBJ2-3
D gene: TRBD1
CDR3 DNA: TGCGCCAGCAATCCCGGGACAGGATCGGATACGCAGTATTTT
CDR3 protein: CASNPGTGSDTQYF

V gene: TRBV2
clone size: .
J gene: TRBJ1-2
D gene: .
CDR3 DNA: TGTGCCAGCAGACCGAGGCTTCCCGAGGACTATGGCTACACCTTC
CDR3 protein: CASRPRLPEDYGYTF

V gene: TRBV30
clone size: .
J gene: TRBJ2-5
D gene: .
CDR3 DNA: TGTGCCTGGAGGTTGGGTCAGACCTTACAAGAGACCCAGTACTTC
CDR3 protein: CAWRLGQTLQETQYF

V gene: TRBV30
clone size: .
J gene: TRBJ2-2
D gene: TRBD1
CDR3 DNA: TGTGCCTGGAGAGGGACAGGGAGAGTTACCGGGGAGCTGTTTTTT
CDR3 protein: CAWRGTGRVTGELFF

V gene: TRBV19
clone size: .
J gene: TRBJ2-7
D gene: .
CDR3 DNA: TGTGCCAGTAGTACCCAGGGCTACGAGCAGTACTTC
CDR3 protein: CASSTQGYEQYF

V gene: TRBV7-2
clone size: .
J gene: TRBJ2-1
D gene: TRBD2
CDR3 DNA: TGTGCCAGCAGCCTTAGCGGGGTACGGAATGAGCAGTTCTTC
CDR3 protein: CASSLSGVRNEQFF

V gene: TRBV9
clone size: .
J gene: TRBJ2-6
D gene: .
CDR3 DNA: TGTGCCAGCAGCTCCTCGCGACGGCCGGGGGCCAACGTCCTGACTTTC
CDR3 protein: CASSSSRRPGANVLTF